A single T cell receptor beta chain is shown here with its context. Its antigen is unidentified. The data stem from a study of vaccination effects on CD4 cells after COVID-19. Study-wide background: Two-dose BNT162b2 or mRNA-1273 vaccination was given to participants.

This CDR3 comprises 15 residues. The V end was cut by 2 bases, the J end by 4 bases, with 13 bases between. Germline-derived CDR1 and CDR2 are SGHNT and YYREEE (reference sequence). The method was immunoSEQ multiplex PCR; TCRdb's version includes in-frame clones alone and lacks a portion of them. The sample gives 35,000 to 55,000 clones, just over 75% of which show up once; 10% to 13% is in the top ten. Under the ViraFEST assay, PBMC were stimulated with viral peptide pools so that antigen-specific CD4+ T cells expanded. Sequencing was performed afterwards. Following a roughly 10-day culture, CD4+ T cells were purified. Recipients of the vaccine had no prior SARS-CoV-2 infection and negative nucleocapsid antibodies.

The sequences come from CD4+ T cells from PBMCs cultured with SARS-CoV-2 spike peptides, collected before COVID-19 vaccination. This receptor was obtained from a human donor who received a COVID-19 vaccine. The V call is TRBV5-4, the J call TRBJ1-3, with D perhaps TRBD1 (6 bases). The CDR3 is CASSFGGQAGNTIYF. CDR3 coding DNA: TGTGCCAGCAGCTTCGGGGGGCAGGCGGGAAACACCATATATTTT.